The 28 T cell receptor beta chains in this list originate from one sample, sequenced in a study of Ad26.COV2.S vaccination and SARS-CoV-2 variants. Sequencing was performed with immunoSEQ multiplex PCR; in TCRdb, only in-frame clones are kept and a portion is missing. In the table there are about 350,000 clones, 75% to 90% of which are singletons. Treatment reported: around 19 received Ad26.COV2.S at low or high dose, single or two shots; 5 received placebo; per-sample allocation not given. Material that was analyzed had been drawn on day 63 after the first vaccine or placebo injection. The material was peripheral blood, obtained in a trial of Ad26.COV2.S vaccine versus placebo. All receptors derive from a person between 18 and 65 years old who received the Ad26.COV2.S COVID-19 vaccine or a placebo.

In its sample, this clone was seen a few times. This chain joins TRBV24-1 and TRBJ2-1; 9 bases are a match to TRBD2. Germline CDR1 KGHDR, CDR2 SFDVKD. Germline trimming cut 5 bases from V and 5 bases from J; bases unmatched to any gene: 9. The CDR3 has 16 residues. In DNA, the CDR3 is TGTGCCACCAGTGTCCTGACTAGCGGAAACGACAATGAGCAGTTCTTC. Its protein product is CATSVLTSGNDNEQFF.

This rearrangement joins TRBV5-1 to TRBJ2-1; 11 bases fit TRBD2. The germline CDR1 and CDR2 sequences are SGHRS and YFSETQ. CDR3 length equals 15 residues. V was clipped by 2 bases and J by 12 bases; unmatched bases: 10. CDR3 sequence (DNA): TGCGCCAGCAGCTTAGGGGTGCTAGCGGGAGGATCGCAGTTCTTC. This sequence encodes CASSLGVLAGGSQFF.

The CDR3 protein is CASSVAGASYNEQFF. The CDR3 region has the DNA TGTGCCAGTAGTGTAGCGGGAGCGTCGTACAATGAGCAGTTCTTC. The genes are TRBV19 and TRBJ2-1, with 9 positions matching TRBD2. Germline values: CDR1 LNHDA, CDR2 SQIVND (reference sequence). V lost 5 bases and J lost 4; bases outside the gene matches: 6. The CDR3 is made up of 15 amino acids.

J is TRBJ2-7 and V is TRBV18; D remains unclear. V lost 3 bases and J lost 2, with 11 bases in between. There are 14 residues in the CDR3. CDR1 is KGHSH, CDR2 LQKENI, per germline. CDR3 DNA sequence: TGTGCCAGCTCACCCCCCTCACCCACCTACGAGCAGTACTTC. It is translated as CASSPPSPTYEQYF. Together with reference TRBV18 and TRBJ2-7, the CDR3 gives the full variable domain: NAGVMQNPRHLVRRRGQEARLRCSPMKGHSHVYWYRQLPEEGLKFMVYLQKENIIDESGMPKERFSAEFPKEGPSILRIQQVVRGDSAAYFCASSPPSPTYEQYFGPGTRLTVT.

The gene calls are TRBV4-1 and TRBJ2-1, with D perhaps matching TRBD2 (6 bases). With 4 bases removed from V and 14 bases from J, the gap between germline ends came to 18 bases. CDR3 size: 13 residues. In germline, CDR1 is MGHRA, CDR2 YSYEKL. The CDR3 loop reads CASSRLGGSGEFF. The CDR3 DNA reads TGCGCCAGCAGCCGTCTCGGGGGATCGGGGGAGTTCTTC.

DNA of the CDR3: TGCGCCAGCAGCCAGTCTAGCGGGAGGGGCTACGAGCAGTACTTC. Protein product: CASSQSSGRGYEQYF. The V call is TRBV4-3, the J call TRBJ2-7; 12 bases fit TRBD2. V lost 3 bases to trimming and J lost 3 bases; unmatched junction nucleotides: 3. The CDR3 consists of 15 residues. CDR1 and CDR2 from the germline V gene are LGHNA and YSLEER.

The V call is TRBV12-3 or TRBV12-4, the J call TRBJ2-3, with D uncertain. The CDR3 totals 12 residues. V shed 1 base and J shed 5 bases, with 4 bases lying between them. CDR3 residues: CASSLVVDTQYF. CDR3 nucleotide sequence: TGTGCCAGCAGTTTAGTAGTAGATACGCAGTATTTT.

The V and J genes are TRBV27 and TRBJ2-5; a possible D gene is TRBD2 (6 bases). The germline V and J ends were trimmed by 6 bases and 5 bases, with 19 bases remaining between them. Germline V lookup: CDR1 MNHEY, CDR2 SMNVEV (reference sequence). This CDR3 is 15 amino acids long. The CDR3 sequence: CASRLRWLALETQYF. The CDR3 DNA reads TGTGCCAGCAGGCTTAGGTGGCTAGCGTTGGAGACCCAGTACTTC.

This chain uses TRBV3-1 (or the pseudogene TRBV3-2) with TRBJ2-7, with 7 bases that match TRBD2. The V gene's germline CDR1 is LGHDT and CDR2 YNNKEL (reference sequence). The CDR3 is 16 residues long. V was pared by 4 bases and J by 0 bases, with 9 bases of the junction left unmatched. The CDR3 nucleotides read TGTGCCAGCAGCCCCAACCACGGGGGGAGCTCCTACGAGCAGTACTTC. This sequence encodes CASSPNHGGSSYEQYF.

In DNA form, the CDR3 reads TGTGCCAGCAGTTACGACGCGCAGGGCTCCTACGAGCAGTACTTC. Protein sequence: CASSYDAQGSYEQYF. V and J are TRBV5-4 and TRBJ2-7; perhaps TRBD1 as D (5 bases). CDR1 and CDR2 (germline): SGHNT, YYREEE (reference sequence). The CDR3 spans 15 residues. The ends were cut back, 5 bases at V and 0 bases at J, with 15 bases in the middle.

About this clone itself: Other DNA sequences in the same sample also yield this CDR3. The chain joins TRBV18 to TRBJ1-2; D gene unclear. This CDR3 is built from 14 residues. The V end was cut by 0 bases, the J end by 4 bases, with 9 bases between. Per germline, CDR1 KGHSH and CDR2 LQKENI. The CDR3 nucleotides are TGTGCCAGCTCACCACCGCGGGGAATCTATGGCTACACCTTC. Translation: CASSPPRGIYGYTF.

This clone was seen a single time. DNA for the CDR3: TGTGCCAGCAGCCCTACGACTAACTATGACATCAACAATGAGCAGTTCTTC. This gives the protein CASSPTTNYDINNEQFF. The chain employs TRBV5-4 and TRBJ2-1; maybe TRBD2 (5 bases). The CDR3 is 17 amino acids. Germline CDR1 SGHNT, CDR2 YYREEE (reference sequence). V was shortened by 4 bases and J by 5 bases, with 22 bases between the two germline ends.

Only one count was recorded for this clone. The chain combines TRBV5-5 with TRBJ2-3; no firm D call. This CDR3 has 17 residues. Trimming removed 0 bases at V and 2 bases at J, with 16 bases between. The germline CDR1 and CDR2 sequences are SGHKS and YYEKEE (reference sequence). The CDR3 region has the DNA TGTGCCAGCAGCTTGGGCCCGGGCCCCCCTGTCACAGATACGCAGTATTTT. Encoded protein: CASSLGPGPPVTDTQYF.

Comment on this clone: Other DNA sequences in the same sample also yield this CDR3. The gene calls are TRBV5-1 and TRBJ2-7; a weak D match, TRBD1 (5 bases). This CDR3 contains 13 residues. Germline V gives CDR1 SGHRS, CDR2 YFSETQ. Deletions cut 0 bases from V and 1 base from J, with 5 bases between. The CDR3 DNA reads as TGCGCCAGCAGCTTGGACAGGTCCTACGAGCAGTACTTC. It specifies CASSLDRSYEQYF.

J is TRBJ1-1 and V is TRBV18; D gene unclear. Per the germline V gene, CDR1 is KGHSH and CDR2 is LQKENI. The CDR3 is made up of 13 amino acids. V shed 3 bases and J shed 6 bases, with 11 bases lying between them. The CDR3: CASSPGSGAEAFF. CDR3 in DNA: TGTGCCAGCTCACCGGGAAGCGGGGCTGAAGCTTTCTTT.

This clone was seen only once. The V and J genes are TRBV3-1 (or the pseudogene TRBV3-2) and TRBJ2-2; 8 positions agree with TRBD1. Looked up from germline, CDR1 is LGHDT and CDR2 is YNNKEL (reference sequence). This CDR3 region has 18 residues. The ends lost 0 bases at V and 7 bases at J; junction bases unmatched: 13. CDR3 loop: CASSQDPRTGLNGGELFF. CDR3 DNA sequence: TGTGCCAGCAGCCAAGATCCCCGGACAGGGTTGAATGGCGGGGAGCTGTTTTTT.

The chain links TRBV7-9 to TRBJ2-5; 14 bases fit TRBD2. The CDR3 covers 16 residues. Germline loops: CDR1 SEHNR, CDR2 FQNEAQ (reference sequence). Trimming cost V 6 bases and J 3 bases; bases outside gene matches: 6. The CDR3 coding sequence is TGTGCCAGCAGTTACGGACTAGCGGGAGGTAAAGAGACCCAGTACTTC. Protein: CASSYGLAGGKETQYF.

The V call is TRBV3-1 (or the pseudogene TRBV3-2), the J call TRBJ1-6, with D unresolved. Germline V gene sequence: CDR1 LGHDT, CDR2 YNNKEL (reference sequence). This CDR3 spans 18 amino acids. Trimming cost V 0 bases and J 0 bases, with 12 bases left between them. The CDR3 DNA is TGTGCCAGCAGCCAAGAAGTAGGTCGGAGCTCCTATAATTCACCCCTCCACTTT. Translating gives CASSQEVGRSSYNSPLHF.

The rearrangement joins TRBV5-1 to TRBJ2-2; D is unresolved. CDR3 length equals 14 residues. Trimming shortened V by 1 base and J by 7 bases, and 11 bases separated the two germline ends. Germline CDR1 SGHRS, CDR2 YFSETQ. This chain's CDR3 is CASSLLRAGGELFF. The CDR3 DNA reads as TGCGCCAGCAGCTTGTTACGGGCAGGCGGGGAGCTGTTTTTT.

This clone was recorded once. The rearrangement uses TRBV3-1 (or the pseudogene TRBV3-2) and TRBJ2-3, with unresolved D. Germline V gene data show CDR1 as LGHDT and CDR2 as YNNKEL (reference sequence). The CDR3 is 17 amino acids. Trimming shortened V by 1 base and J by 0 bases, and 14 bases separated the two germline ends. This CDR3 is CASSQGGGQPSTDTQYF. CDR3 coding DNA: TGTGCCAGCAGCCAAGGGGGTGGGCAACCAAGCACAGATACGCAGTATTTT.

V and J are TRBV3-1 (or the pseudogene TRBV3-2) and TRBJ1-5, with TRBD1 as a possible D gene (6 bases). The CDR3 is 16 residues long. Germline CDR1 and CDR2: LGHDT and YNNKEL (reference sequence). V dropped 1 base and J dropped 0 bases, with 10 bases sitting between them. CDR3 in DNA: TGTGCCAGCAGCCAAGGGGGGGCAGCTAGCAATCAGCCCCAGCATTTT. Translation: CASSQGGAASNQPQHF.

The sample holds a few counts of this clone. The chain recombines TRBV5-5 with TRBJ1-5; weak D call: TRBD1 (6 bases). Trimming pared 4 bases from V and 3 bases from J, leaving 14 bases between. The germline CDR1 and CDR2 sequences are SGHKS and YYEKEE (reference sequence). This CDR3 contains 15 residues. CDR3: CASSLNPGANQPQHF. The CDR3 nucleotides are TGTGCCAGCAGCCTAAACCCAGGGGCCAATCAGCCCCAGCATTTT. Variable domain in full (rest from reference TRBV5-5 and TRBJ1-5): DAGVTQSPTHLIKTRGQQVTLRCSPISGHKSVSWYQQVLGQGPQFIFQYYEKEERGRGNFPDRFSARQFPNYSSELNVNALLLGDSALYLCASSLNPGANQPQHFGDGTRLSIL.

The chain links TRBV11-2 to TRBJ2-1; D gene uncertain. This CDR3 comprises 14 residues. CDR1 is SGHAT, CDR2 FQNNGV, per germline. V shed 5 bases and J shed 5 bases, with 13 bases lying between them. CDR3 nucleotide sequence: TGTGCCAGCAGCCTACTCATGGTTGACAATGAGCAGTTCTTC. Protein sequence: CASSLLMVDNEQFF. Full variable domain (outside the CDR3, taken from reference TRBV11-2 and TRBJ2-1): EAGVAQSPRYKIIEKRQSVAFWCNPISGHATLYWYQQILGQGPKLLIQFQNNGVVDDSQLPKDRFSAERLKGVDSTLKIQPAKLEDSAVYLCASSLLMVDNEQFFGPGTRLTVL.

The chain couples TRBV27 to TRBJ1-2, with D unclear. The germline gives CDR1 MNHEY, CDR2 SMNVEV (reference sequence). The CDR3 sequence is 15 residues long. Trimming left V 6 bases short and J 4 bases short, with 18 bases between. CDR3 nucleotide sequence: TGTGCCAGCAGCCCAAGTGGCAGGAATTTCTATGGCTACACCTTC. It is translated as CASSPSGRNFYGYTF.

The chain combines TRBV19 with TRBJ2-5, with D perhaps matching TRBD1 (6 bases). V gave up 4 bases and J gave up 1 base, with 10 bases separating them. The germline gives CDR1 LNHDA, CDR2 SQIVND (reference sequence). The CDR3 totals 14 residues. The CDR3 here is CASSTIRGQETQYF. The CDR3 DNA is TGTGCCAGTAGTACTATCAGGGGCCAAGAGACCCAGTACTTC.

CDR3 amino acids: CASSSQDSGNTIYF. In nucleotides, the CDR3 is TGTGCCAGCAGTTCACAGGACTCTGGAAACACCATATATTTT. V gene TRBV6-6 combines with J gene TRBJ1-3, with a tentative D call TRBD1 (5 bases). The CDR3 is made up of 14 amino acids. Germline assignment: CDR1 MNHNY and CDR2 SVGAGI (reference sequence). V lost 4 bases, J lost 0 bases, and 7 bases lay in between.

The rearrangement joins TRBV10-1 to TRBJ2-4, with TRBD2 as a possible D gene (6 bases). V dropped 0 bases and J dropped 3 bases, with 24 bases sitting between them. Germline V lookup: CDR1 WNHNN, CDR2 SYGVQD (reference sequence). CDR3 length: 20 amino acids. This chain's CDR3 is CASSESNEGSGFKIKNIQYF. CDR3 in DNA: TGCGCCAGCAGTGAGTCGAATGAAGGAAGCGGGTTTAAAATCAAAAACATTCAGTACTTC.

The chain combines TRBV4-2 with TRBJ2-1; 8 bases align to TRBD2. The CDR3 is made up of 16 amino acids. CDR1 LGHNA and CDR2 YNFKEQ come from the germline V gene. V lost 2 bases, J lost 9 bases, and 12 bases stayed unmatched. CDR3 sequence (DNA): TGTGCCAGCAGCCAACCGACTTCACGGGGGGGAGGTGAGCAGTTCTTC. This codes for CASSQPTSRGGGEQFF.